The source of this T cell receptor beta chain is a study of T cells after yellow fever vaccination. Study summary: The authors prepared low-cell-number fractions using SMART-Seq v4 Ultra Low Input.

Study observations and caveats: Detected again after the booster were most primary-vaccination clones, at 96% CD4 and about 89% CD8.

V lost 6 bases and J lost 2, with 11 bases in between. The CDR3 is 15 residues long. In regard to this clonotype: Its target is not known.

The study made its TCR cDNA through 5'RACE template switching. That step introduced a universal primer site along with UMIs. TCRdb re-called the 5' RACE reads through MiXCR, storing one row per CDR3 protein. In the table there are about 320,000 distinct CDR3 sequences, over 3.5% of which are singletons. The chain uses TRBV12-3 or TRBV12-4 and TRBJ2-6; tentative D call: TRBD1 (5 bases). The clonotype was recovered from a man aged 18 to 29 who received the YFV17D yellow fever vaccine. This material consisted of PBMCs, taken 15 days after the yellow fever booster vaccination. The CDR3 loop reads CASSVDSTGANVLTF. The CDR3 DNA reads TGTGCCAGCAGCGTCGACAGCACTGGGGCCAACGTCCTGACTTTC.